By frequency in the sample, the clone carrying this TCR beta chain is medium-sized. Antigen unknown. This beta chain is off target for a library built for alpha chains, so its abundance means little. The data were obtained in a study of spatial heterogeneity in lung cancer. Whole-study results and caveats: How many expanded intratumoral alpha and beta TCRs were present tracked the tumor mutation count, which was a count of nonsynonymous mutations.

Time point specified: sample taken at primary tumor resection. A unique molecular identifier was attached to every TCR cDNA molecule. TCRdb re-analysed the 5' RACE reads in MiXCR, keeping a single row per CDR3 protein. The sample has some 5,900 distinct CDR3 sequences; around 7.7% are singletons. The germline gives CDR1 LGHNA, CDR2 YSLEER. V was cut by 0 bases and J by 10 bases, with 25 bases left in between. CDR3 size: 18 residues. The sequenced sample was lung tumor tissue, obtained at surgery. The clonotype comes from a female donor with early-stage non-small cell lung cancer. The chain is built from TRBV4-3 and TRBJ2-1; D possibly corresponds to TRBD1 (6 bases). The CDR3 here is CASSQDTLRGPSNSEQFF. For the CDR3, the DNA is TGCGCCAGCAGCCAAGATACCCTCAGGGGCCCTTCGAATTCGGAGCAGTTCTTC.